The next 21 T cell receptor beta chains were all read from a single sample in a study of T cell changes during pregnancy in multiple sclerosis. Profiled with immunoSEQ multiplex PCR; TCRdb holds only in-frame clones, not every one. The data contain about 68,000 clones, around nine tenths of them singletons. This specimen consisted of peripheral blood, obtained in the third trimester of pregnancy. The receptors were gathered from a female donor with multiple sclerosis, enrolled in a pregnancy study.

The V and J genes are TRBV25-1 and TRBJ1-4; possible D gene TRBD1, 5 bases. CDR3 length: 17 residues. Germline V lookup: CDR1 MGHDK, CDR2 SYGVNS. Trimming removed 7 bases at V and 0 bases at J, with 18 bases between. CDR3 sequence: CASNPDDSLTTNEKLFF. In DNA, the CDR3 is TGTGCCAGCAACCCCGATGACAGCCTTACAACTAATGAAAAACTGTTTTTT.

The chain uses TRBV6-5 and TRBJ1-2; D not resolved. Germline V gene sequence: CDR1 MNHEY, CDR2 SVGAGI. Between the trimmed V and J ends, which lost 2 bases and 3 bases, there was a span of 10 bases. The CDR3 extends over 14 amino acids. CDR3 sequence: CASSYGEDYYGYTF. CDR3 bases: TGTGCCAGCAGTTACGGGGAGGACTACTATGGCTACACCTTC.

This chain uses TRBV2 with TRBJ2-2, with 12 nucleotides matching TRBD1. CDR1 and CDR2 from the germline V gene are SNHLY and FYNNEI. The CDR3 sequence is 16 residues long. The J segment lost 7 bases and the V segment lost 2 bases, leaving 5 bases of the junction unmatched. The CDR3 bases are TGTGCCAGCAGTGAATGGGGGACAGGGGGCTTCGGGGAGCTGTTTTTT. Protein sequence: CASSEWGTGGFGELFF.

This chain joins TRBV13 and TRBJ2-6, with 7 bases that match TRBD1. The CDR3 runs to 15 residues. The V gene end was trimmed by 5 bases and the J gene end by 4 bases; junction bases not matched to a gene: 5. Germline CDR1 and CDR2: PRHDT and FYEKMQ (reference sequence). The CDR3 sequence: CASSGTGVGANVLTF. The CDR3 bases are TGTGCCAGCAGCGGAACAGGGGTGGGGGCCAACGTCCTGACTTTC.

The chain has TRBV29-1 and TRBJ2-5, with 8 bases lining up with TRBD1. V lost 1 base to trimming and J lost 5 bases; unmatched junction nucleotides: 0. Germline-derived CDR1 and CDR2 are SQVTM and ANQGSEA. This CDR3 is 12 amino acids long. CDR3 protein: CSVEGTGETQYF. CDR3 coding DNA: TGCAGCGTTGAAGGGACAGGGGAGACCCAGTACTTC. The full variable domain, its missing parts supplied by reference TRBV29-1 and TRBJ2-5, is SAVISQKPSRDICQRGTSLTIQCQVDSQVTMMFWYRQQPGQSLTLIATANQGSEATYESGFVIDKFPISRPNLTFSTLTVSNMSPEDSSIYLCSVEGTGETQYFGPGTRLLVL.

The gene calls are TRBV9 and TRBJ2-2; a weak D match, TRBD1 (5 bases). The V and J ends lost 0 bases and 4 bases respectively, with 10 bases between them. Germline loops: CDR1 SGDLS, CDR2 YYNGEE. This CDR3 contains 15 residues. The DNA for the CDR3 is TGTGCCAGCAGCGTAGCAGGGCGGACCACCGGGGAGCTGTTTTTT. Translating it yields CASSVAGRTTGELFF.

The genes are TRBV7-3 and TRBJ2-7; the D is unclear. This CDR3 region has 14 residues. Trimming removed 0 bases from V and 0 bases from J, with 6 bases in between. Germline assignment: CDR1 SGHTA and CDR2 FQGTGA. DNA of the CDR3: TGTGCCAGCAGCTTAACTGTCAGCTCCTACGAGCAGTACTTC. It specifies CASSLTVSSYEQYF.

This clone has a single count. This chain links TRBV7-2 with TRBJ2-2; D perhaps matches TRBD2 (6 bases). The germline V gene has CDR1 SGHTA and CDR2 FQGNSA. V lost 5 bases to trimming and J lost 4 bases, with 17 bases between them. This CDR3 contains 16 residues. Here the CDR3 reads CASSPVGGNPTGELFF. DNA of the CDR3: TGTGCCAGCAGCCCTGTGGGCGGGAATCCCACCGGGGAGCTGTTTTTT.

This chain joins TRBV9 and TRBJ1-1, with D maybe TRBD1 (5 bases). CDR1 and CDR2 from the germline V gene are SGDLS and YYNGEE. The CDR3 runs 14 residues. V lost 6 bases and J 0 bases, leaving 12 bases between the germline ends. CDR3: CASTVTDMNTEAFF. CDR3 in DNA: TGTGCCAGCACTGTGACAGACATGAACACTGAAGCTTTCTTT.

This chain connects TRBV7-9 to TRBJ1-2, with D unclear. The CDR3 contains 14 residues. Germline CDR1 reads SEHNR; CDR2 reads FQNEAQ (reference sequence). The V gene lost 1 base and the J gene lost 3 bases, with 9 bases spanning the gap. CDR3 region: CASSLEWQDYGYTF. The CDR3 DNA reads TGTGCCAGCAGCTTAGAGTGGCAGGACTATGGCTACACCTTC.

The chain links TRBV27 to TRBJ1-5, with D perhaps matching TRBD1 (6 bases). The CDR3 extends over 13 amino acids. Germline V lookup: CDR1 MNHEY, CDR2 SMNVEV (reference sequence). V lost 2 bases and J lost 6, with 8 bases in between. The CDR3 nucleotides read TGTGCCAGCAGTTTAGGACAGATTCAGCCCCAGCATTTT. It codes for CASSLGQIQPQHF.

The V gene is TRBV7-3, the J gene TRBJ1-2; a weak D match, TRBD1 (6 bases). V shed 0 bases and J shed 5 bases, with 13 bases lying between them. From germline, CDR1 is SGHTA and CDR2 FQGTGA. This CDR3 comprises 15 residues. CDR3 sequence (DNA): TGTGCCAGCAGCTTAACCGGGACATGGGCTTATGGCTACACCTTC. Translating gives CASSLTGTWAYGYTF.

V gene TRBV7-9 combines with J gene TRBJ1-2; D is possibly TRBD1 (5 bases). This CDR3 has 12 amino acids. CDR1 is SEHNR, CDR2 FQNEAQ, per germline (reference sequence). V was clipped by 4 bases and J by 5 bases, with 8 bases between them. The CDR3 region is CASSYSGYGYTF. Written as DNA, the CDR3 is TGTGCCAGCAGCTACTCAGGGTATGGCTACACCTTC.

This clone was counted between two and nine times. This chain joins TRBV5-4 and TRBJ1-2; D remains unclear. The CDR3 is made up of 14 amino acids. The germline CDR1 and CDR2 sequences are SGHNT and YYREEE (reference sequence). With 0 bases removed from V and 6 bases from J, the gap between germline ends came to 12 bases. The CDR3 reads CASSLDGHVNGYTF. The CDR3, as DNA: TGTGCCAGCAGCTTGGATGGGCATGTAAATGGCTACACCTTC.

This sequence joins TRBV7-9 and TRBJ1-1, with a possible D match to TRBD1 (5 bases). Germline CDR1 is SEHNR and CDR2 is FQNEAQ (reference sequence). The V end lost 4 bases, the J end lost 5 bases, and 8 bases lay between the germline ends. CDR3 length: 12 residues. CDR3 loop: CASSWGETEAFF. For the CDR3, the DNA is TGTGCCAGCAGCTGGGGGGAAACTGAAGCTTTCTTT.

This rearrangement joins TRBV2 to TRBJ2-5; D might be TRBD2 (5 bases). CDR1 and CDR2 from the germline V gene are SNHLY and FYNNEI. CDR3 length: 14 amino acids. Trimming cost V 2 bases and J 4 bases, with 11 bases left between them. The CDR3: CASSENASPETQYF. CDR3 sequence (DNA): TGTGCCAGCAGTGAAAACGCTAGCCCAGAGACCCAGTACTTC.

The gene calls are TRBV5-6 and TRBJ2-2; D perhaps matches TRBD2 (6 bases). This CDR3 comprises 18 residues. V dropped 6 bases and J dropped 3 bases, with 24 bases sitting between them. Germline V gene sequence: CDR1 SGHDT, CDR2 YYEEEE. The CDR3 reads CASKGHFRRGDYTGELFF. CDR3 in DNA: TGTGCCAGCAAAGGACATTTTAGGCGCGGGGACTACACCGGGGAGCTGTTTTTT.

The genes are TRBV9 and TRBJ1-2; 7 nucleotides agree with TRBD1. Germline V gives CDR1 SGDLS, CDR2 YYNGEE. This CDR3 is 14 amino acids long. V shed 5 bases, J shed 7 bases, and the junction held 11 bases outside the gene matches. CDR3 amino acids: CASRLVTGAGGYTF. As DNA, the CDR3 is TGTGCCAGCAGACTAGTCACAGGGGCGGGTGGCTACACCTTC.

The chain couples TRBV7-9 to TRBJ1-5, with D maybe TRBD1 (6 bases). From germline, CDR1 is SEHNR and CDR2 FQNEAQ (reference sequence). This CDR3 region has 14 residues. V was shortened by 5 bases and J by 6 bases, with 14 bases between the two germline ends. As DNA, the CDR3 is TGTGCCAGCAGCCATTCGGGGGGGCTTCAGCCCCAGCATTTT. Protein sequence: CASSHSGGLQPQHF. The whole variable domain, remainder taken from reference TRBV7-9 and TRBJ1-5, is DTGVSQNPRHKITKRGQNVTFRCDPISEHNRLYWYRQTLGQGPEFLTYFQNEAQLEKSRLLSDRFSAERPKGSFSTLEIQRTEQGDSAMYLCASSHSGGLQPQHFGDGTRLSIL.

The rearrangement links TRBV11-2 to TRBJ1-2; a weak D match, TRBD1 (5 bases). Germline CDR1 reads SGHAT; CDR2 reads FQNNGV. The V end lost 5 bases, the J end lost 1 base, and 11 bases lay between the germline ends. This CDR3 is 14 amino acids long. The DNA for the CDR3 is TGTGCCAGCAGCCCTCCGGGGGGTAACTATGGCTACACCTTC. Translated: CASSPPGGNYGYTF.

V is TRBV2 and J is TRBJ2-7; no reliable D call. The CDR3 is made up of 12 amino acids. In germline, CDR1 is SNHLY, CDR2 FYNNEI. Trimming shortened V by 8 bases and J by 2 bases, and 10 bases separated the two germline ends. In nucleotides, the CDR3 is TGTGCCAGCTCCGTCAGTACCTACGAGCAGTACTTC. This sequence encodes CASSVSTYEQYF. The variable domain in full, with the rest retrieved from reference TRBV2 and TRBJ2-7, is EPEVTQTPSHQVTQMGQEVILRCVPISNHLYFYWYRQILGQKVEFLVSFYNNEISEKSEIFDDQFSVERPDGSNFTLKIRSTKLEDSAMYFCASSVSTYEQYFGPGTRLTVT.